The entry that follows covers one TCR beta chain sequence. The sample belongs to a study of blood T cell repertoires in COVID-19. Whole-study context: From T cells, B-cell-depleted T cells, or PBMCs came the material, which was cDNA or gDNA.

Study processing details: Nucleated cell counts were estimated from reference gene primer amplification. Clones were read by immunoSEQ multiplex PCR, and TCRdb kept only the in-frame ones, dropping some. V and J calls plus clone size are reproduced from that table; the DNA served to infer D and trimming. This table has some 170,000 clones, about 91% appearing once. The V gene's germline CDR1 is MGHRA and CDR2 YSYEKL. Germline trimming cut 0 bases from V and 5 bases from J; bases unmatched to any gene: 10. This CDR3 region has 17 residues. Sequenced input: peripheral blood. The receptor's source is a woman in her forties or fifties with acute or convalescent COVID-19. V is TRBV4-1 and J is TRBJ1-5; 7 bases match TRBD1. The CDR3, as DNA: TGCGCCAGCAGCCAAGATCGGGGGACAGAAAACCATCAGCCCCAGCATTTT. It specifies CASSQDRGTENHQPQHF.